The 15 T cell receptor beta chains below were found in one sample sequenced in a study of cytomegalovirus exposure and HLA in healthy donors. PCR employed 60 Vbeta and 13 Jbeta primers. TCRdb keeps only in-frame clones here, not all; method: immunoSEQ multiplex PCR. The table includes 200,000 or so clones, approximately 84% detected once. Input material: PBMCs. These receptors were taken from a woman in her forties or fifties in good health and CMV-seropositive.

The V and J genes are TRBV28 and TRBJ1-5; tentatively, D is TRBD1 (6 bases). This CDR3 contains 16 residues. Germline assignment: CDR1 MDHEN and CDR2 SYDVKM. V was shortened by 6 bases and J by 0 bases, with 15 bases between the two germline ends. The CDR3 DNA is TGTGCCAGCAGACGAACCGGGACATATAGCAATCAGCCCCAGCATTTT. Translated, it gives CASRRTGTYSNQPQHF.

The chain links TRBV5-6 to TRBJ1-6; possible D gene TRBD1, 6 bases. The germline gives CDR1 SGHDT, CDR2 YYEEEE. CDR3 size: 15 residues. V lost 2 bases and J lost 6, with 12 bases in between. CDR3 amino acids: CASSFRQGGNSPLHF. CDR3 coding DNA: TGTGCCAGCAGCTTTCGACAAGGGGGTAATTCACCCCTCCACTTT.

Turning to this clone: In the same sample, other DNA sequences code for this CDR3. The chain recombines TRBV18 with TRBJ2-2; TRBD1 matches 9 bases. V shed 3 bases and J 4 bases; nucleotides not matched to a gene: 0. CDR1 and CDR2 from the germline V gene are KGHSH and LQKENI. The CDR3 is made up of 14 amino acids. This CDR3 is CASSPGQGTGELFF. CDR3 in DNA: TGTGCCAGCTCACCGGGACAGGGCACCGGGGAGCTGTTTTTT. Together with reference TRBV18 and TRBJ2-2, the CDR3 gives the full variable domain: NAGVMQNPRHLVRRRGQEARLRCSPMKGHSHVYWYRQLPEEGLKFMVYLQKENIIDESGMPKERFSAEFPKEGPSILRIQQVVRGDSAAYFCASSPGQGTGELFFGEGSRLTVL.

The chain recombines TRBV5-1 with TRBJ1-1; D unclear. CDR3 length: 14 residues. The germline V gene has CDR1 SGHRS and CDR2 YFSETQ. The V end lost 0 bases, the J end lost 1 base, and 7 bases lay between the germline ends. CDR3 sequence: CASSLAAGNTEAFF. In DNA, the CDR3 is TGCGCCAGCAGCTTGGCCGCAGGGAACACTGAAGCTTTCTTT.

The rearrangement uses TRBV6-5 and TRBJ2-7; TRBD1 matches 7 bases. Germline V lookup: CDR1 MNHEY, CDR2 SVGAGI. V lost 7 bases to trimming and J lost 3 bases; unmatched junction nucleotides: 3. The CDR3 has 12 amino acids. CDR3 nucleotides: TGTGCCAGCACTGGGGACAGCTACGAGCAGTACTTC. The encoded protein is CASTGDSYEQYF.

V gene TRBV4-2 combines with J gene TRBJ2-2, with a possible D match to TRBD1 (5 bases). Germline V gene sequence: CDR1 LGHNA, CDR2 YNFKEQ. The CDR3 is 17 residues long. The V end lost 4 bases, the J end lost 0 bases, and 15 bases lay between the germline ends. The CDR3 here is CASSPLVEGANTGELFF. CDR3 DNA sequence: TGTGCCAGCAGCCCCTTGGTAGAAGGGGCGAACACCGGGGAGCTGTTTTTT.

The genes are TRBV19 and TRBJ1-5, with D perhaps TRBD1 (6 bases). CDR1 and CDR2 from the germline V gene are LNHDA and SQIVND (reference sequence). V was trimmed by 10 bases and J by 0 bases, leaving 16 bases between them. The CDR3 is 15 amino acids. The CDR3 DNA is TGTGCCACCACACAGGGACCCACTAGCAATCAGCCCCAGCATTTT. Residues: CATTQGPTSNQPQHF.

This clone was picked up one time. The CDR3 region is CSVDRGDRGEYGYTF. CDR3 bases: TGCAGCGTTGATCGGGGGGACAGGGGGGAGTATGGCTACACCTTC. The chain combines TRBV29-1 with TRBJ1-2, with 11 bases aligning to TRBD1. CDR1 is SQVTM, CDR2 ANQGSEA, per germline. The CDR3 is 15 amino acids. The V gene end was trimmed by 3 bases and the J gene end by 5 bases; junction bases not matched to a gene: 8.

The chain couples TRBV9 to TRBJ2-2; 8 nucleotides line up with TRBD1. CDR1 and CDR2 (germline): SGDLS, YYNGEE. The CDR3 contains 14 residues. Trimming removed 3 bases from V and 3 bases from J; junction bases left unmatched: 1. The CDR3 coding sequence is TGTGCCAGCAGCGACAGGGGGGACACCGGGGAGCTGTTTTTT. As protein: CASSDRGDTGELFF.

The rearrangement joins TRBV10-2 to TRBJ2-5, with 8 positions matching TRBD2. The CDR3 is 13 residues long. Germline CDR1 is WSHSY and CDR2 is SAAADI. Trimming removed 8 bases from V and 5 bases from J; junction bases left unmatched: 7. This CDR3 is CASCNSGAETQYF. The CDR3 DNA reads TGCGCCAGCTGTAATAGCGGGGCCGAGACCCAGTACTTC.

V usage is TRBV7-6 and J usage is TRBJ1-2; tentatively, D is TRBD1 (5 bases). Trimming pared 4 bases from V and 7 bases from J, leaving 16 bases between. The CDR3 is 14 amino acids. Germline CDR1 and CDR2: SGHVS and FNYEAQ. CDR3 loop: CASSSDSLGGGYTF. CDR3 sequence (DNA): TGTGCCAGCAGCTCGGACTCTCTCGGGGGTGGCTACACCTTC.

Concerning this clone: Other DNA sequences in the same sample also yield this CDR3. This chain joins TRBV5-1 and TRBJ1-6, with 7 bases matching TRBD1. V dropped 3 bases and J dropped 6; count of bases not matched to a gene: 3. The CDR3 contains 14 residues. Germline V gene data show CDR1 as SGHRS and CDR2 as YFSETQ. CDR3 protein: CASSSGTANSPLHF. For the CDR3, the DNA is TGCGCCAGCAGCTCTGGGACAGCTAATTCACCCCTCCACTTT. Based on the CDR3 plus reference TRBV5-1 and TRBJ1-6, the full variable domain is KAGVTQTPRYLIKTRGQQVTLSCSPISGHRSVSWYQQTPGQGLQFLFEYFSETQRNKGNFPGRFSGRQFSNSRSEMNVSTLELGDSALYLCASSSGTANSPLHFGNGTRLTVT.

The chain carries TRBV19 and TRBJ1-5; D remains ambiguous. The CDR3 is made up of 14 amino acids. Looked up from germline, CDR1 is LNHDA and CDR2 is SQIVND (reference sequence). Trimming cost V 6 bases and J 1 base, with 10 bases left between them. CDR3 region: CASRGGLSNQPQHF. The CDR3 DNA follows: TGTGCCAGTAGAGGCGGCCTAAGCAATCAGCCCCAGCATTTT.

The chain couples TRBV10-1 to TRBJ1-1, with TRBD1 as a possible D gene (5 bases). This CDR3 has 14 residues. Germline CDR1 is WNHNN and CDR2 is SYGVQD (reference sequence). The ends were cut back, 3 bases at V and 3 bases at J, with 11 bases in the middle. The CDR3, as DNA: TGCGCCAGCAGTGAACGTCTAGGGGACACTGAAGCTTTCTTT. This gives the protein CASSERLGDTEAFF.

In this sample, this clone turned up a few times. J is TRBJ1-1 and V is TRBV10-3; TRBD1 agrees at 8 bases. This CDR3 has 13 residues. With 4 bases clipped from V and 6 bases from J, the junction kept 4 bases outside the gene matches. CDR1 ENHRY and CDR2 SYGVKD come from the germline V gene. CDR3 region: CAISGTGLAEAFF. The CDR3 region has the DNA TGTGCCATCAGTGGGACAGGGTTGGCTGAAGCTTTCTTT.